The next 8 T cell receptor beta chains were all read from a single sample in a study of radiation and T cells in renal cell carcinoma. Method: immunoSEQ multiplex PCR; TCRdb's copy keeps in-frame clones and lacks some. The sample lists 130,000 to 150,000 clones, 88% occurring once. Sample time point: baseline pretreatment blood. Treatment here: 15 Gy SBRT to primary tumor, nephrectomy 4 weeks later. The specimen was blood, collected from a patient whose treatment included radiotherapy and nephrectomy. The receptors were sampled from a woman aged 45 to 65 with renal cell carcinoma.

The chain is built from TRBV9 and TRBJ1-5, with D possibly being TRBD1 (6 bases). V lost 0 bases and J lost 4, with 8 bases in between. Germline V gives CDR1 SGDLS, CDR2 YYNGEE. CDR3 size: 14 residues. Here the CDR3 DNA reads TGTGCCAGCAGCGTAGAAGGGGGGAATCAGCCCCAGCATTTT. Amino acids: CASSVEGGNQPQHF.

This CDR3 reads CASSKGSGQSNSPLHF. The CDR3 DNA reads TGTGCCAGCAGCAAGGGGTCGGGACAGAGTAATTCACCCCTCCACTTT. The chain employs TRBV11-1 and TRBJ1-6; 7 bases line up with TRBD1. Germline V gene lookup returns CDR1 SGHAT and CDR2 FQDESV (reference sequence). The CDR3 contains 16 residues. The V gene end was trimmed by 5 bases and the J gene end by 6 bases; junction bases not matched to a gene: 10.

This clone was seen more than once but under ten times. CDR3 loop: CASKEADLSYEQYF. DNA for the CDR3: TGTGCCAGCAAAGAGGCGGACCTCTCCTACGAGCAGTACTTC. V gene TRBV6-1 combines with J gene TRBJ2-7, with D hard to call. The CDR3 is made up of 14 amino acids. CDR1 and CDR2 (germline): MNHNS, SASEGT. The germline V and J ends were trimmed by 7 bases and 0 bases, with 13 bases remaining between them.

The chain carries TRBV6-6 and TRBJ2-7; TRBD1 is a possible D gene (7 bases). Germline assignment: CDR1 MNHNY and CDR2 SVGAGI (reference sequence). The CDR3 has 15 residues. The germline V and J ends were trimmed by 5 bases and 2 bases, with 16 bases remaining between them. Here the CDR3 reads CASSQDRRVPYEQYF. The CDR3 DNA reads TGTGCCAGCAGTCAGGACAGGAGGGTACCCTACGAGCAGTACTTC.

The rearrangement links TRBV18 to TRBJ1-2; a weak D match, TRBD1 (5 bases). CDR3 length: 13 residues. Between the trimmed V and J ends, which lost 3 bases and 6 bases, there was a span of 11 bases. Germline values: CDR1 KGHSH, CDR2 LQKENI. The CDR3 region has the DNA TGTGCCAGCTCACCCTCGGGACGGGATGGCTACACCTTC. Translated: CASSPSGRDGYTF.

Concerning this clone: Distinct nucleotide sequences in the sample also encode this CDR3. The chain employs TRBV5-5 and TRBJ1-5; unclear D gene. Deletions cut 0 bases from V and 0 bases from J, with 1 base between. The CDR3 extends over 13 amino acids. CDR1 and CDR2 (germline): SGHKS, YYEKEE (reference sequence). The CDR3 DNA sequence: TGTGCCAGCAGCTTGGTTAGCAATCAGCCCCAGCATTTT. This translates into CASSLVSNQPQHF.

The genes are TRBV5-4 and TRBJ1-2, with D unclear. CDR1 is SGHNT, CDR2 YYREEE, per germline (reference sequence). The ends were cut back, 3 bases at V and 3 bases at J, with 9 bases in the middle. CDR3 length: 13 residues. DNA for the CDR3: TGTGCCAGCAGCTCGCCTACTTACTATGGCTACACCTTC. It is translated as CASSSPTYYGYTF. The full variable domain, its missing parts supplied by reference TRBV5-4 and TRBJ1-2, is ETGVTQSPTHLIKTRGQQVTLRCSSQSGHNTVSWYQQALGQGPQFIFQYYREEENGRGNFPPRFSGLQFPNYSSELNVNALELDDSALYLCASSSPTYYGYTFGSGTRLTVV.

The gene calls are TRBV4-1 and TRBJ1-4; possibly TRBD1 for D (5 bases). CDR1 is MGHRA, CDR2 YSYEKL, per germline. Trimming removed 2 bases at V and 5 bases at J, with 12 bases between. CDR3 size: 15 residues. The CDR3 DNA follows: TGCGCCAGCAGCCAAAGAGGGGTTAAGAATGAAAAACTGTTTTTT. Protein product: CASSQRGVKNEKLFF.